The 10 T cell receptor beta chains listed next were all sequenced from one sample in a study of monozygotic twins with inflammatory bowel disease. TCRdb reprocessed the 5' RACE reads, with one entry per CDR3 protein and no DNA. Seen in this sample are roughly 120,000 distinct CDR3 sequences; the ten most common clones hold 9.5% to 15%. Specimen: blood. The receptor set was obtained from a human donor with ulcerative colitis or Crohn's disease, or a healthy co-twin of an affected twin (not recorded which).

The chain links TRBV12-3 or TRBV12-4 to TRBJ2-7; the TCRdb D gene call, TRBD2, has no DNA to confirm it. This CDR3 is 16 amino acids long. The CDR3 region is CASSFSGGAFSYEQYF.

The rearrangement joins TRBV4-3 to TRBJ2-5. This CDR3 has 16 amino acids. The germline V gene encodes CDR1 LGHNA and CDR2 YSLEER. CDR3 residues: CASSPFQSYSQETQYF.

The chain uses TRBV6-4 and TRBJ2-1; as DNA is missing, the TRBD1 call by TCRdb cannot be tested. Germline assignment: CDR1 MRHNA and CDR2 SNTAGT. The CDR3 loop spans 16 amino acids. The CDR3 is CASSATGEQSYNEQFF.

The chain uses TRBV13 and TRBJ2-3. This CDR3 comprises 14 residues. Per germline, CDR1 PRHDT and CDR2 FYEKMQ (reference sequence). The CDR3 here is CASSLTWGTDTQYF. Full variable domain (rest looked up from reference TRBV13 and TRBJ2-3): AAGVIQSPRHLIKEKRETATLKCYPIPRHDTVYWYQQGPGQDPQFLISFYEKMQSDKGSIPDRFSAQQFSDYHSELNMSSLELGDSALYFCASSLTWGTDTQYFGPGTRLTVL.

The chain joins TRBV19 to TRBJ1-1. The CDR3 runs to 15 residues. Per the germline V gene, CDR1 is LNHDA and CDR2 is SQIVND (reference sequence). CDR3 sequence: CASSPRDFGTTEAFF.

V usage is TRBV7-2 and J usage is TRBJ1-5; TCRdb proposes TRBD1, but this gene call is untestable without DNA. This CDR3 is built from 15 residues. The germline V gene encodes CDR1 SGHTA and CDR2 FQGNSA. CDR3 amino acids: CASSPQGGVGQPQHF.

CDR3 loop: CSFNSGANVLTF. The rearrangement uses TRBV20-1 and TRBJ2-6. Germline CDR1 is DFQATT and CDR2 is SNEGSKA (reference sequence). The CDR3 consists of 12 residues.

The genes are TRBV27 and TRBJ2-5. Germline V gene lookup returns CDR1 MNHEY and CDR2 SMNVEV (reference sequence). The CDR3 covers 13 residues. This CDR3 reads CASSLSGKETQYF.

The V and J genes are TRBV4-3 and TRBJ2-3. The germline CDR1 and CDR2 sequences are LGHNA and YSLEER. The CDR3 spans 12 residues. The CDR3 is CASSVVGDTQYF.

The rearrangement uses TRBV9 and TRBJ2-3; lacking DNA, the TRBD1 call made by TCRdb goes unchecked. The CDR3 contains 14 residues. Germline CDR1 is SGDLS and CDR2 is YYNGEE. CDR3 in amino acids: CASSRTEARNTQYF.